These 25 T cell receptor beta chains were all obtained from the same sample, sequenced in a study of blood T cell repertoires in COVID-19. This table comes from immunoSEQ multiplex PCR, and its TCRdb copy is limited to in-frame clones, with some not included. The profile shows 200,000 to 300,000 clones, roughly 85% of them singletons. Sequenced sample: peripheral blood. These receptors were collected from a man aged 18 to 35 with active or convalescent COVID-19.

The chain employs TRBV6-6 and TRBJ2-1, with 7 bases identical to TRBD2. Germline CDR1 and CDR2: MNHNY and SVGAGI (reference sequence). J gave up 9 bases and V 2 bases, and 1 base lay outside the gene matches. The CDR3 is 12 residues long. In DNA form, the CDR3 reads TGTGCCAGCAGTTACGGGGGGGTTGAGCAGTTCTTC. The encoded protein is CASSYGGVEQFF.

There are a few counts of this clone. V and J are TRBV6-5 and TRBJ2-7, with TRBD1 matching over 7 bases. Germline assignment: CDR1 MNHEY and CDR2 SVGAGI. V lost 2 bases to trimming and J lost 4 bases; unmatched junction nucleotides: 5. CDR3 length: 14 amino acids. This CDR3 is CASSYNRGAYEQYF. The CDR3 DNA follows: TGTGCCAGCAGTTACAACAGGGGAGCTTACGAGCAGTACTTC.

This clone was seen a single time. V usage is TRBV9 and J usage is TRBJ1-2; D possibly corresponds to TRBD1 (5 bases). The CDR3 runs to 17 residues. V was trimmed by 0 bases and J by 2 bases, leaving 17 bases between them. Germline-derived CDR1 and CDR2 are SGDLS and YYNGEE. The CDR3: CASSVEAWGEGNYGYTF. The CDR3 coding sequence is TGTGCCAGCAGCGTAGAGGCGTGGGGGGAGGGGAACTATGGCTACACCTTC.

V and J are TRBV10-3 and TRBJ2-1; 9 nucleotides agree with TRBD1. With 10 bases clipped from V and 2 bases from J, the junction kept 6 bases outside the gene matches. The CDR3 extends over 14 amino acids. The germline gives CDR1 ENHRY, CDR2 SYGVKD. The CDR3 nucleotides are TGTGCCAGCGGCCGGGACAGGGCCTACAATGAGCAGTTCTTC. Amino acids: CASGRDRAYNEQFF.

CDR3 region: CASSPQGFTEAFF. The CDR3 DNA reads TGTGCCAGTAGTCCACAGGGGTTTACTGAAGCTTTCTTT. The chain uses TRBV19 and TRBJ1-1, with 7 positions matching TRBD1. Trimming cost V 5 bases and J 5 bases; bases outside gene matches: 5. CDR3 length: 13 residues. Per germline, CDR1 LNHDA and CDR2 SQIVND (reference sequence).

This clone has a single count. V and J are TRBV3-1 (or the pseudogene TRBV3-2) and TRBJ1-1; D unresolved. The V end lost 6 bases, the J end lost 0 bases, and 11 bases lay between the germline ends. Germline V gene lookup returns CDR1 LGHDT and CDR2 YNNKEL (reference sequence). There are 14 residues in the CDR3. CDR3 residues: CASSMYGMNTEAFF. The DNA of the CDR3 is TGTGCCAGCAGTATGTACGGGATGAACACTGAAGCTTTCTTT.

The CDR3: CASSLDSGISYNEQFF. CDR3 in DNA: TGTGCCAGCAGCTTAGATTCCGGGATATCCTACAATGAGCAGTTCTTC. V and J are TRBV7-2 and TRBJ2-1; D perhaps matches TRBD2 (5 bases). The V and J ends lost 1 base and 1 base respectively, with 11 bases between them. Germline CDR1 reads SGHTA; CDR2 reads FQGNSA. The CDR3 is made up of 16 amino acids.

The rearrangement uses TRBV5-4 and TRBJ2-5; no firm D call. V lost 5 bases to trimming and J lost 5 bases, with 13 bases between them. From germline, CDR1 is SGHNT and CDR2 YYREEE (reference sequence). This CDR3 comprises 13 residues. The CDR3 nucleotides are TGTGCCAGCAGGAGAGGTGTCGTTGAGACCCAGTACTTC. Its translation is CASRRGVVETQYF.

The V gene is TRBV5-8, the J gene TRBJ1-5; no definite D call. V was cut by 0 bases and J by 4 bases, with 8 bases left in between. The germline V gene encodes CDR1 SGHTS and CDR2 YDEGEE. The CDR3 contains 14 residues. The CDR3 DNA reads as TGTGCCAGCAGCTTGGGGCAGATTAATCAGCCCCAGCATTTT. It codes for CASSLGQINQPQHF.

The J gene is TRBJ1-1, the V gene TRBV7-9; maybe TRBD1 (6 bases). Germline V lookup: CDR1 SEHNR, CDR2 FQNEAQ (reference sequence). This CDR3 has 13 amino acids. V lost 5 bases and J lost 8, with 15 bases in between. The CDR3 DNA sequence: TGTGCCAGCAGCCCGCCAGGCGGGGGCGAAGCTTTCTTT. Its protein product is CASSPPGGGEAFF.

This clone was detected once. The chain uses TRBV4-3 and TRBJ1-3, with D hard to call. Between the trimmed V and J ends, which lost 3 bases and 11 bases, there was a span of 23 bases. Germline-derived CDR1 and CDR2 are LGHNA and YSLEER. This CDR3 comprises 16 residues. This CDR3 reads CASSQGTEGTLVSIYF. CDR3 in DNA: TGCGCCAGCAGCCAGGGAACAGAGGGCACCCTAGTCTCCATATATTTT.

This rearrangement joins TRBV13 to TRBJ1-1; no definite D call. The CDR3 runs to 15 residues. Trimming took off 0 bases at V and 0 bases at J, with 8 bases between the two ends. Germline loops: CDR1 PRHDT, CDR2 FYEKMQ (reference sequence). The CDR3 region has the DNA TGTGCCAGCAGCTTAGGTGCGAACCTGAACACTGAAGCTTTCTTT. This codes for CASSLGANLNTEAFF.

The chain links TRBV7-8 to TRBJ2-1, with D possibly TRBD2 on 6 matching bases. The V end was cut by 5 bases, the J end by 0 bases, with 20 bases between. The CDR3 loop spans 18 amino acids. The germline CDR1 and CDR2 sequences are SGHVS and FQNEAQ. CDR3 sequence: CASSILGGPSFSYNEQFF. The CDR3 DNA sequence: TGTGCCAGCAGCATCTTGGGGGGACCTTCCTTCTCCTACAATGAGCAGTTCTTC.

This CDR3 is CASSPQGRTGELFF. The DNA of the CDR3 is TGTGCCAGCAGTCCACAGGGGCGGACCGGGGAGCTGTTTTTT. J is TRBJ2-2 and V is TRBV27, with 7 bases aligning to TRBD1. In germline, CDR1 is MNHEY, CDR2 SMNVEV (reference sequence). V gave up 5 bases and J gave up 5 bases; unmatched junction bases: 5. The CDR3 is 14 amino acids.

This chain uses TRBV11-2 with TRBJ2-3; perhaps TRBD2 as D (6 bases). CDR3 length equals 14 residues. Trimming left V 5 bases short and J 4 bases short, with 13 bases between. Germline loops: CDR1 SGHAT, CDR2 FQNNGV. CDR3 nucleotides: TGTGCCAGCAGCAAAGGACTAAGCGCAGATACGCAGTATTTT. This encodes CASSKGLSADTQYF.

The rearrangement uses TRBV5-1 and TRBJ1-2; 7 positions agree with TRBD1. This CDR3 has 13 residues. Germline V gene data show CDR1 as SGHRS and CDR2 as YFSETQ. J was trimmed by 4 bases and V by 4 bases; bases with no gene match: 4. For the CDR3, the DNA is TGCGCCAGCAGCGTGGGACAGAGCTATGGCTACACCTTC. Translation: CASSVGQSYGYTF.

On this clone itself: Its ends do not fully match the called genes, so a read error is possible. This chain joins TRBV10-3 and TRBJ2-3; 7 nucleotides agree with TRBD2. Germline loops: CDR1 ENHRY, CDR2 SYGVKD. This CDR3 comprises 15 residues. DNA of the CDR3: TGTGCTATCATGAGCGGGGCAGGTGGCACAGATACGCAGTATTTT. This gives the protein CAIMSGAGGTDTQYF.

This clone appeared a few times. The chain has TRBV6-5 and TRBJ2-1; 8 positions agree with TRBD1. Looked up from germline, CDR1 is MNHEY and CDR2 is SVGAGI. Trimming removed 0 bases from V and 6 bases from J; junction bases left unmatched: 4. This CDR3 is built from 15 residues. The CDR3 nucleotides are TGTGCCAGCAGTTACTCGACAGGGGCTCTCAATGAGCAGTTCTTC. Translated: CASSYSTGALNEQFF.

The chain combines TRBV19 with TRBJ2-5, with D perhaps matching TRBD2 (6 bases). V dropped 7 bases and J dropped 1 base, with 19 bases sitting between them. Germline CDR1 is LNHDA and CDR2 is SQIVND (reference sequence). The CDR3 loop spans 16 amino acids. The CDR3 coding sequence is TGTGCCAGTAATACTGGAGGGGTTTGGAGCCAAGAGACCCAGTACTTC. Translated, it gives CASNTGGVWSQETQYF.

The chain combines TRBV10-3 with TRBJ2-1; 15 nucleotides agree with TRBD2. Germline V gene lookup returns CDR1 ENHRY and CDR2 SYGVKD. Trimming took 8 bases from V and 10 from J; bases not matched to a gene: 12. The CDR3 sequence is 16 residues long. The CDR3 sequence is CAIGYGTSGGHWEQFF. In DNA form, the CDR3 reads TGTGCCATCGGATACGGGACTAGCGGGGGGCACTGGGAGCAGTTCTTC.

V is TRBV18 and J is TRBJ2-5, with TRBD2 matching 8 bases. V lost 2 bases to trimming and J lost 4 bases; unmatched junction nucleotides: 3. Germline V CDR1 and CDR2: KGHSH, LQKENI. CDR3 size: 14 residues. CDR3 sequence: CASSPARGGETQYF. For the CDR3, the DNA is TGTGCCAGCTCACCAGCTCGGGGGGGAGAGACCCAGTACTTC.

This rearrangement joins TRBV28 to TRBJ1-1; D unclear. In germline, CDR1 is MDHEN, CDR2 SYDVKM. This CDR3 spans 15 amino acids. The germline V and J ends were trimmed by 6 bases and 0 bases, with 14 bases remaining between them. CDR3 protein: CASRETTIMNTEAFF. The CDR3 region has the DNA TGTGCCAGCAGGGAGACCACTATAATGAACACTGAAGCTTTCTTT. Using reference TRBV28 and TRBJ1-1 for the parts outside the CDR3, the full variable domain is DVKVTQSSRYLVKRTGEKVFLECVQDMDHENMFWYRQDPGLGLRLIYFSYDVKMKEKGDIPEGYSVSREKKERFSLILESASTNQTSMYLCASRETTIMNTEAFFGQGTRLTVV.

V usage is TRBV29-1 and J usage is TRBJ2-7; 7 positions match TRBD2. V lost 0 bases to trimming and J lost 4 bases; unmatched junction nucleotides: 6. This CDR3 is built from 14 residues. CDR1 is SQVTM and CDR2 is ANQGSEA in the germline V gene. Written as DNA, the CDR3 is TGCAGCGTTGAAGAATCGCGGGAGAGTTACGAGCAGTACTTC. Protein sequence: CSVEESRESYEQYF.

This rearrangement joins TRBV6-6 to TRBJ1-5, with D possibly matching TRBD1 (6 bases). V was trimmed by 0 bases and J by 7 bases, leaving 13 bases between them. CDR3 length: 15 residues. Germline loops: CDR1 MNHNY, CDR2 SVGAGI (reference sequence). In DNA form, the CDR3 reads TGTGCCAGCAGTTACTCAGAGGGAGGGGGACAGCCCCAGCATTTT. Encoded protein: CASSYSEGGGQPQHF.

The chain couples TRBV5-1 to TRBJ2-7; TRBD2 agrees at 9 bases. Germline-derived CDR1 and CDR2 are SGHRS and YFSETQ. After removal of 5 bases from V and 2 bases from J, the junction contained 8 bases not matched to a gene. This CDR3 has 15 residues. CDR3 nucleotide sequence: TGCGCCAGCAGTCTAGGACTAGCGAGTACCTACGAGCAGTACTTC. The encoded protein is CASSLGLASTYEQYF.